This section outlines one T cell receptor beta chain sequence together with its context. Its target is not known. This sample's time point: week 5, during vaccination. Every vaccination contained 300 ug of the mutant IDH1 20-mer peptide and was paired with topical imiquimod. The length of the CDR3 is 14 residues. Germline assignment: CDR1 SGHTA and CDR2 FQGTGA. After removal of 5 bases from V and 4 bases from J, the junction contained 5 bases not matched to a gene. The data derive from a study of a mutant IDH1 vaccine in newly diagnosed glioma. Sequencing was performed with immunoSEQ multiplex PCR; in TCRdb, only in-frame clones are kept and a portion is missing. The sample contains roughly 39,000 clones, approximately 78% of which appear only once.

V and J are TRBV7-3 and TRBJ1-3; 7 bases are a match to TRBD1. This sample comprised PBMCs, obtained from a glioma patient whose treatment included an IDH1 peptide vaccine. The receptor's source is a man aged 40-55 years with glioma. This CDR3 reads CASSKTGSGNTIYF. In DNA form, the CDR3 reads TGTGCCAGCAGCAAGACAGGGTCAGGAAACACCATATATTTT.